Listed here are 8 T cell receptor beta chains from one sample, sequenced in a study of blood T cell repertoires in COVID-19. Sequencing was performed with immunoSEQ multiplex PCR; in TCRdb, only in-frame clones are kept and a portion is missing. The sample has approximately 64,000 clones, approximately 88% seen once. Specimen: peripheral blood. These receptors were collected from a woman between 55 and 75 years old with COVID-19, enrolled during active disease.

This clone has a handful of counts. The chain carries TRBV7-6 and TRBJ2-1, with D perhaps matching TRBD1 (6 bases). Trimming took off 1 base at V and 14 bases at J, with 18 bases between the two ends. The germline V gene encodes CDR1 SGHVS and CDR2 FNYEAQ. This CDR3 has 14 amino acids. The CDR3 nucleotides are TGTGCCAGCAGCTTAGGGGGGACACCACCCGGGGAGTTCTTC. Translating gives CASSLGGTPPGEFF.

This chain uses TRBV29-1 with TRBJ2-5; D unclear. V shed 4 bases and J shed 0 bases, with 6 bases lying between them. Germline V CDR1 and CDR2: SQVTM, ANQGSEA. This CDR3 is 12 amino acids long. Here the CDR3 DNA reads TGCAGCGTTGGCGTCAACCAAGAGACCCAGTACTTC. It codes for CSVGVNQETQYF.

The genes are TRBV7-9 and TRBJ1-1, with D tentatively TRBD1 (5 bases). The germline gives CDR1 SEHNR, CDR2 FQNEAQ (reference sequence). Deletions cut 2 bases from V and 1 base from J, with 11 bases between. This CDR3 has 15 amino acids. CDR3 bases: TGTGCCAGCAGCTTAATGGGGGGAAAGAACACTGAAGCTTTCTTT. It is translated as CASSLMGGKNTEAFF.

This chain uses TRBV21-1 with TRBJ2-5; the DNA was not used to check the table's D call, TRBD1. TRBV21-1 is classified as a pseudogene. This CDR3 comprises 15 residues. The CDR3 coding sequence is TGTGCCAGCAGCAAACCCCCCAGGGAACAAGAGACCCAGTACTTC. Protein product: CASSKPPREQETQYF.

This chain links TRBV9 with TRBJ1-2, with TRBD1 as a possible D gene (6 bases). The V and J ends lost 5 bases and 0 bases respectively, with 14 bases between them. The length of the CDR3 is 15 residues. CDR1 is SGDLS and CDR2 is YYNGEE in the germline V gene. This chain's CDR3 is CASSVAGTTNYGYTF. DNA for the CDR3: TGTGCCAGCAGTGTTGCCGGGACAACTAACTATGGCTACACCTTC.

The chain has TRBV5-1 and TRBJ2-1; TRBD1 is a possible D gene (6 bases). Germline CDR1 reads SGHRS; CDR2 reads YFSETQ. CDR3 length equals 14 residues. Trimming cost V 4 bases and J 13 bases, with 21 bases left between them. The CDR3 nucleotides are TGCGCCAGCAGCCTCGGACAGTGGATAATCCCCCAGTTCTTC. It translates to CASSLGQWIIPQFF.

V is TRBV12-3 or TRBV12-4 and J is TRBJ1-2; possible D gene TRBD1, 6 bases. The CDR3 totals 13 residues. The germline V and J ends were trimmed by 3 bases and 3 bases, with 8 bases remaining between them. The CDR3 reads CASSFQGYYGYTF. As DNA, the CDR3 is TGTGCCAGCAGTTTTCAGGGGTACTATGGCTACACCTTC.

This sequence joins TRBV3-1 (or the pseudogene TRBV3-2) and TRBJ2-7; 8 nucleotides agree with TRBD1. Trimming removed 4 bases from V and 2 bases from J; junction bases left unmatched: 10. CDR1 is LGHDT and CDR2 is YNNKEL in the germline V gene (reference sequence). This CDR3 comprises 16 residues. The CDR3 bases are TGTGCCAGCAGCCCCTCTTGGACAGGGTTTACCTACGAGCAGTACTTC. It codes for CASSPSWTGFTYEQYF.